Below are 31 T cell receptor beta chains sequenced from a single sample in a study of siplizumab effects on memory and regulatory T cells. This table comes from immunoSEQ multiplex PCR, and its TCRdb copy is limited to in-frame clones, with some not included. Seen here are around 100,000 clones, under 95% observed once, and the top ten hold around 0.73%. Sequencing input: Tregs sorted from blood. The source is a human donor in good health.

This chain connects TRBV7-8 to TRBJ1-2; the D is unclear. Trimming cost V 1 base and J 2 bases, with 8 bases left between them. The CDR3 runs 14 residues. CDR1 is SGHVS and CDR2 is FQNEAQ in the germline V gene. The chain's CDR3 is CASSLEVENYGYTF. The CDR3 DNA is TGTGCCAGCAGCTTAGAGGTGGAAAACTATGGCTACACCTTC.

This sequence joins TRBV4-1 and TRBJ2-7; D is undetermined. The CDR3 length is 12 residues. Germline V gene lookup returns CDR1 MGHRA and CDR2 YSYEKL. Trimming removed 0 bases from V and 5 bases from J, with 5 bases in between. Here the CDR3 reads CASSQDENEQYF. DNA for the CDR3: TGCGCCAGCAGCCAAGATGAAAACGAGCAGTACTTC.

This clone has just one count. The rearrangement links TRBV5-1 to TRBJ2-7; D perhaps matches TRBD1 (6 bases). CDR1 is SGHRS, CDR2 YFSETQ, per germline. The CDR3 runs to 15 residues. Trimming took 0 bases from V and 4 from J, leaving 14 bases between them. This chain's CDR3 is CASSLVVGDIYEQYF. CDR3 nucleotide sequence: TGCGCCAGCAGCTTGGTAGTTGGGGACATATACGAGCAGTACTTC.

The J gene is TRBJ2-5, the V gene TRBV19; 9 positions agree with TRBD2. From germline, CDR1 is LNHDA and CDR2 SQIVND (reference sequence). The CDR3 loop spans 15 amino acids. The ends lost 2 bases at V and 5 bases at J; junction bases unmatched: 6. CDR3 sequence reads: CASSIIASGKETQYF. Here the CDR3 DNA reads TGTGCCAGTAGTATAATCGCTAGCGGGAAGGAGACCCAGTACTTC.

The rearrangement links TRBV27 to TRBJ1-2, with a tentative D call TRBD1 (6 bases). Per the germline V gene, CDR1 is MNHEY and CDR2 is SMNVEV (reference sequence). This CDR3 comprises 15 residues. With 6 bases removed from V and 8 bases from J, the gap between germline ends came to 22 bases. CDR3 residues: CASRDGGAGMMGYTF. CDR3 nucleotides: TGTGCCAGCAGAGATGGGGGGGCCGGCATGATGGGCTACACCTTC.

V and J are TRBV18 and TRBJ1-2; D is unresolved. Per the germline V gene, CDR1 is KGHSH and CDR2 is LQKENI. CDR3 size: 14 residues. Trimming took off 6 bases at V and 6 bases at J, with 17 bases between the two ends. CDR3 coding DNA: TGTGCCAGCTCGCCTGACCCCTCGCCCCATGGCTACACCTTC. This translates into CASSPDPSPHGYTF. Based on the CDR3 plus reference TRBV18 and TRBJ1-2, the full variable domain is NAGVMQNPRHLVRRRGQEARLRCSPMKGHSHVYWYRQLPEEGLKFMVYLQKENIIDESGMPKERFSAEFPKEGPSILRIQQVVRGDSAAYFCASSPDPSPHGYTFGSGTRLTVV.

The CDR3 sequence is CASISSAKAGGKAFF. For the CDR3, the DNA is TGTGCCAGCATTAGTTCCGCCAAAGCGGGCGGCAAAGCTTTCTTT. The chain is built from TRBV6-6 and TRBJ1-1; D gene unclear. The CDR3 loop spans 15 amino acids. Trimming removed 7 bases from V and 9 bases from J, with 24 bases in between. Germline V gives CDR1 MNHNY, CDR2 SVGAGI (reference sequence).

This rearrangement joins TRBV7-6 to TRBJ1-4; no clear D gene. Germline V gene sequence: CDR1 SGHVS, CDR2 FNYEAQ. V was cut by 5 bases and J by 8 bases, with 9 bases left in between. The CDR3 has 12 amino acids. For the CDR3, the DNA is TGTGCCAGCAGCCCCCTGGGCGAAAAACTGTTTTTT. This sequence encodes CASSPLGEKLFF.

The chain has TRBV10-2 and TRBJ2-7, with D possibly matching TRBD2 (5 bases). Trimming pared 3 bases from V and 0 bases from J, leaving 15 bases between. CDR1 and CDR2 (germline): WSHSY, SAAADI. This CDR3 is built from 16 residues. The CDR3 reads CASSDPTGWRSYEQYF. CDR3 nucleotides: TGCGCCAGCAGTGATCCGACGGGATGGCGCTCCTACGAGCAGTACTTC.

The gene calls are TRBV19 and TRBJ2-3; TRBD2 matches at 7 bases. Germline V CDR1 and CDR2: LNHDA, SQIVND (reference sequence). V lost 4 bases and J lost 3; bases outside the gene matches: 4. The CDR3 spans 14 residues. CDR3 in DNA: TGTGCCAGTAGTAAGGCGGGAGCGACAGATACGCAGTATTTT. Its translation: CASSKAGATDTQYF.

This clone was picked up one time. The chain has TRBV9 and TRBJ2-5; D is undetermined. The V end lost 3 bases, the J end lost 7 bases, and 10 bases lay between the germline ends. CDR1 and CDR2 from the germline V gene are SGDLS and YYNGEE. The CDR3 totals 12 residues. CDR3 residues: CASSATFGTQYF. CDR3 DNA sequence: TGTGCCAGCAGCGCAACCTTTGGGACCCAGTACTTC.

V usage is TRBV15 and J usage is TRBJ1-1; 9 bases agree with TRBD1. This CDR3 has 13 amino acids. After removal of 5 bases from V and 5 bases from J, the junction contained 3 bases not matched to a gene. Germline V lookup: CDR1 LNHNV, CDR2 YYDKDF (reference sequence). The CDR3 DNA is TGTGCCACCAGCGGTGGACAGGGGACTGAAGCTTTCTTT. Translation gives CATSGGQGTEAFF.

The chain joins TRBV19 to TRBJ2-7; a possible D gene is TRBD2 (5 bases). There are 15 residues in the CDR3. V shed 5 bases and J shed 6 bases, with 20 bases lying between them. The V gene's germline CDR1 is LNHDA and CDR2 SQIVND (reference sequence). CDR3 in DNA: TGTGCCAGTAGTCAAGGCGGGCAGGTCCCCTCCGAGCAGTACTTC. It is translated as CASSQGGQVPSEQYF.

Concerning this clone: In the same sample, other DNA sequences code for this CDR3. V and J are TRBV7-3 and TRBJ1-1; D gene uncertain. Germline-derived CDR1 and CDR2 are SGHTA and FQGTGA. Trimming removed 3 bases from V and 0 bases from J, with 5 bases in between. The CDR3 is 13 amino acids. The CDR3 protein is CASSLGMNTEAFF. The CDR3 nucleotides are TGTGCCAGCAGCTTGGGTATGAACACTGAAGCTTTCTTT.

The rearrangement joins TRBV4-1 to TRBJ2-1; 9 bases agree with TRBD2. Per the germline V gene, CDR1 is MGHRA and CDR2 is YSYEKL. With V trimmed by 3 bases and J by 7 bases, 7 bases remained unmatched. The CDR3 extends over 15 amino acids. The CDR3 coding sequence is TGCGCCAGCAGCCAGGGACTAGCTGGGAGGAATGAGCAGTTCTTC. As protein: CASSQGLAGRNEQFF.

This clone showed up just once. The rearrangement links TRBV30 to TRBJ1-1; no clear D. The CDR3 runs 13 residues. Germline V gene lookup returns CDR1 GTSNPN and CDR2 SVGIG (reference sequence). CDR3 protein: CAERREENTEAFF. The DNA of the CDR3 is TGTGCTGAAAGACGGGAAGAGAACACTGAAGCTTTCTTT.

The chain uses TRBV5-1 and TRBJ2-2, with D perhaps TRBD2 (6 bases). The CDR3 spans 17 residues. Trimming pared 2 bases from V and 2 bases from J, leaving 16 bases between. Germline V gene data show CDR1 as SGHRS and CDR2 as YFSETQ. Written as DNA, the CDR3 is TGCGCCAGCAGCTTCCTTTTATCCGGGAGAAACACCGGGGAGCTGTTTTTT. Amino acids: CASSFLLSGRNTGELFF.

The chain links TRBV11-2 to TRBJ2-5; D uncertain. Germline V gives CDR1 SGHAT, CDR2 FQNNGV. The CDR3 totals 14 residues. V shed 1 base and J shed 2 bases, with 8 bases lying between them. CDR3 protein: CASSLALQQETQYF. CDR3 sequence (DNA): TGTGCCAGCAGCTTAGCTTTACAACAAGAGACCCAGTACTTC.

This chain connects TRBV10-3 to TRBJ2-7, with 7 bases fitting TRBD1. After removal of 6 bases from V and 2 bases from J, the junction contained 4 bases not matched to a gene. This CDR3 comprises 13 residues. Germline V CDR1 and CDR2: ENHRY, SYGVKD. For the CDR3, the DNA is TGTGCCATCAGCCTTCAGGGGGCCTACGAGCAGTACTTC. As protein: CAISLQGAYEQYF.

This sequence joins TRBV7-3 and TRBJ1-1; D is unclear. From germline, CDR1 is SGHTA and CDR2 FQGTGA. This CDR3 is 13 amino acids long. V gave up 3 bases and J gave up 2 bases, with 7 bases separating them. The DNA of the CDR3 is TGTGCCAGCAGCTTCGATACCAACACTGAAGCTTTCTTT. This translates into CASSFDTNTEAFF.

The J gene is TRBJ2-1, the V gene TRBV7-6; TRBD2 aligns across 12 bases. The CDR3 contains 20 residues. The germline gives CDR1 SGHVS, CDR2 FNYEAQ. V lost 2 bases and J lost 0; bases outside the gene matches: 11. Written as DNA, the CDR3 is TGTGCCAGCAGCTTATTAGGATCGGGACTAGCGGGTTACTCCTACAATGAGCAGTTCTTC. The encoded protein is CASSLLGSGLAGYSYNEQFF. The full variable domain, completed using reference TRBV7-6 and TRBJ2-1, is GAGVSQSPRYKVTKRGQDVALRCDPISGHVSLYWYRQALGQGPEFLTYFNYEAQQDKSGLPNDRFSAERPEGSISTLTIQRTEQRDSAMYRCASSLLGSGLAGYSYNEQFFGPGTRLTVL.

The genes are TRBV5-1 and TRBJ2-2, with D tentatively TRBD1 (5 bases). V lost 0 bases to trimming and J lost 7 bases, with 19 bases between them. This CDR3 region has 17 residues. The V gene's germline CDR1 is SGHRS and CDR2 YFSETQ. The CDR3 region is CASSLAEGAALGGELFF. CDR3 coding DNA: TGCGCCAGCAGCTTGGCGGAAGGGGCAGCTTTGGGCGGGGAGCTGTTTTTT.

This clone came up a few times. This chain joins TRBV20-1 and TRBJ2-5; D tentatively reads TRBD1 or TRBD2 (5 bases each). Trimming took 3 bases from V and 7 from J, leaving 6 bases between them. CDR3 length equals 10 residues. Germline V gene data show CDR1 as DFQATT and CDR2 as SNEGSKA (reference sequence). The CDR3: CSASGTTQYF. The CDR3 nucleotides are TGCAGTGCTAGCGGGACGACCCAGTACTTC.

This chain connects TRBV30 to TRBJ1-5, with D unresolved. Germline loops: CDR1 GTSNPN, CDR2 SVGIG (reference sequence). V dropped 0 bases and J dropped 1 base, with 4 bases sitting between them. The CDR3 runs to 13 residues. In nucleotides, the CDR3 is TGTGCCTGGAGTGTACAAAGCAATCAGCCCCAGCATTTT. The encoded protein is CAWSVQSNQPQHF.

The CDR3 reads CASSARGGNEQFF. The DNA of the CDR3 is TGTGCCAGCAGTGCCCGGGGGGGCAATGAGCAGTTCTTC. The V gene is TRBV27, the J gene TRBJ2-1, with TRBD2 identical over 8 bases. This CDR3 is built from 13 residues. V was pared by 5 bases and J by 6 bases, with 3 bases of the junction left unmatched. The V gene's germline CDR1 is MNHEY and CDR2 SMNVEV (reference sequence).

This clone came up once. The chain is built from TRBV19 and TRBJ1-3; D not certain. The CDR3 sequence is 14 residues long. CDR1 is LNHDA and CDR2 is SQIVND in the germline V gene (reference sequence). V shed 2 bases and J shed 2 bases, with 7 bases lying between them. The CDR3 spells CASSIWRTGNTIYF. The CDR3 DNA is TGTGCCAGTAGTATATGGCGAACTGGAAACACCATATATTTT.

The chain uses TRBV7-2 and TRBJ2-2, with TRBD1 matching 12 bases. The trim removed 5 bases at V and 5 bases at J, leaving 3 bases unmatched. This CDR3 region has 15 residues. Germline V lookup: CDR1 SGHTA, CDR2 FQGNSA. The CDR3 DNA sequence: TGTGCCAGCAGCAAGGGACAGGGGGCGACCGGGGAGCTGTTTTTT. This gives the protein CASSKGQGATGELFF.

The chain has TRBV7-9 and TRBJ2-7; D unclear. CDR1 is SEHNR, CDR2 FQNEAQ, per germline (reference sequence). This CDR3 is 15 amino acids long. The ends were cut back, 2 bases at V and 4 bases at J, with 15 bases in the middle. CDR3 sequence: CASSLIGLVGYEQYF. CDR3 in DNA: TGTGCCAGCAGCTTAATCGGTCTAGTAGGTTACGAGCAGTACTTC.

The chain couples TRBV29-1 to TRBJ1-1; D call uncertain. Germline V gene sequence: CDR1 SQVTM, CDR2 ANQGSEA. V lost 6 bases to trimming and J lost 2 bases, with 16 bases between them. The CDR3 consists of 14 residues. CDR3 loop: CSVHRGKINTEAFF. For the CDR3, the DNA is TGCAGCGTGCATCGCGGCAAGATAAACACTGAAGCTTTCTTT.

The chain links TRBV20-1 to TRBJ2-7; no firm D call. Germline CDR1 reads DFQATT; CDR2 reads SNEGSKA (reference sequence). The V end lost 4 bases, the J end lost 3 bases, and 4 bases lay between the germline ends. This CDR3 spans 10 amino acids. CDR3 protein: CSAKNYEQYF. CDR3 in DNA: TGCAGTGCTAAGAACTACGAGCAGTACTTC.

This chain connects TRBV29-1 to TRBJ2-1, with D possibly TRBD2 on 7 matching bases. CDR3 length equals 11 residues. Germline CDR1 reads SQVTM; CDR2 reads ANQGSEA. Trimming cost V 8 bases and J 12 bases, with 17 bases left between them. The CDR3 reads CSWGGGLRQFF. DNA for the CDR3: TGCAGCTGGGGAGGGGGGCTTCGGCAGTTCTTC.